The 25 T cell receptor beta chains given below trace back to one sample, sequenced in a study of shared clonotypes between healthy human individuals. Generated by immunoSEQ multiplex PCR, the TCRdb table keeps only in-frame clones and is missing some. Of about 2.3 million clones in the sample, over 85% were seen once. The sequenced material came from naive CD4+ T cells from PBMCs. The subset is: CD45RA+ positively selected. The receptors stem from a man aged 18 to 30 in good health. Some clones in this sample may be carry-over from other donors' samples.

On this clone itself: The sample carries other DNA sequences with the same CDR3. This sequence joins TRBV2 and TRBJ1-5; 11 nucleotides align to TRBD1. Germline trimming cut 4 bases from V and 7 bases from J; bases unmatched to any gene: 3. Germline CDR1 reads SNHLY; CDR2 reads FYNNEI. CDR3 length: 14 residues. The CDR3 coding sequence is TGTGCCAGCAGTGGGACAGGGGGCCGGCAGCCCCAGCATTTT. Translated: CASSGTGGRQPQHF.

This clone was seen just once. The V gene is TRBV5-4, the J gene TRBJ2-7, with 7 bases lining up with TRBD1. The germline V gene encodes CDR1 SGHNT and CDR2 YYREEE (reference sequence). V was clipped by 5 bases and J by 2 bases; unmatched bases: 7. This CDR3 region has 14 residues. The CDR3 region has the DNA TGTGCCAGCAGGGCCCCGGGGACAGCCTACGAGCAGTACTTC. As protein: CASRAPGTAYEQYF.

Written as DNA, the CDR3 is TGCGCCAGCAGCACCCTCGACGGGGGCGGGCAGTACTTC. This translates into CASSTLDGGGQYF. The chain employs TRBV5-1 and TRBJ2-7; perhaps D is TRBD1 or TRBD2 (6 bases each). Germline CDR1 and CDR2: SGHRS and YFSETQ. The V gene lost 4 bases and the J gene lost 9 bases, with 17 bases spanning the gap. The CDR3 runs to 13 residues.

The V and J genes are TRBV6-1 and TRBJ1-2; 7 positions agree with TRBD1. Germline V gene data show CDR1 as MNHNS and CDR2 as SASEGT. The CDR3 totals 15 residues. Germline trimming cut 5 bases from V and 1 base from J; bases unmatched to any gene: 7. In nucleotides, the CDR3 is TGTGCCAGCAGTCCCCGGACAGGCGGTAACTATGGCTACACCTTC. Encoded protein: CASSPRTGGNYGYTF.

In its sample, this clone was seen once. The chain couples TRBV5-1 to TRBJ2-5; no definite D call. The CDR3 totals 16 residues. Trimming removed 4 bases from V and 0 bases from J, with 16 bases in between. In germline, CDR1 is SGHRS, CDR2 YFSETQ. The CDR3 is CASSDPGYEYQETQYF. In nucleotides, the CDR3 is TGCGCCAGCAGCGATCCAGGATACGAGTACCAAGAGACCCAGTACTTC.

The chain employs TRBV11-3 and TRBJ2-3; 7 bases fit TRBD2. V was clipped by 8 bases and J by 1 base; unmatched bases: 3. Germline V lookup: CDR1 SGHNT, CDR2 YENEEA. This CDR3 has 13 amino acids. The CDR3 is CASGRGGTDTQYF. The CDR3 coding sequence is TGTGCCAGCGGGAGGGGCGGCACAGATACGCAGTATTTT.

A single count supports this clone. The sample carries other DNA sequences with the same CDR3. This chain joins TRBV6-5 and TRBJ1-1, with 8 bases that match TRBD1. CDR1 and CDR2 (germline): MNHEY, SVGAGI. The V and J ends lost 6 bases and 2 bases, in that order; junction bases with no gene match: 5. This CDR3 is 14 amino acids long. The CDR3 protein is CASSYRGVNTEAFF. DNA of the CDR3: TGTGCCAGCAGCTACAGGGGGGTCAACACTGAAGCTTTCTTT.

The V and J genes are TRBV5-1 and TRBJ2-2; 10 bases align to TRBD2. Per the germline V gene, CDR1 is SGHRS and CDR2 is YFSETQ. The CDR3 spans 19 residues. Trimming at V came to 6 bases and at J to 0 bases, leaving 14 bases not matched to a gene. This CDR3 reads CASTMPSGRGISNTGELFF. The DNA for the CDR3 is TGCGCCAGCACTATGCCTAGCGGGAGAGGGATTTCGAACACCGGGGAGCTGTTTTTT.

This clone was recorded only once. J is TRBJ2-7 and V is TRBV27, with TRBD1 matching over 9 bases. CDR1 is MNHEY and CDR2 is SMNVEV in the germline V gene (reference sequence). After removal of 5 bases from V and 1 base from J, the junction contained 6 bases not matched to a gene. The CDR3 runs 15 residues. The CDR3 DNA sequence: TGTGCCAGCAGTCGGACAGGGGCGATGTCCTACGAGCAGTACTTC. Translating gives CASSRTGAMSYEQYF.

This chain links TRBV2 with TRBJ1-2, with D maybe TRBD1 (5 bases). The CDR3 has 13 residues. Germline V lookup: CDR1 SNHLY, CDR2 FYNNEI. V was pared by 8 bases and J by 2 bases, with 12 bases between. CDR3 protein: CASGDSENYGYTF. The CDR3 coding sequence is TGTGCCAGCGGCGACAGTGAGAACTATGGCTACACCTTC.

The V and J genes are TRBV10-2 and TRBJ2-5, with D possibly TRBD1 on 6 matching bases. Germline V gene lookup returns CDR1 WSHSY and CDR2 SAAADI. This CDR3 has 16 residues. Trimming shortened V by 3 bases and J by 0 bases, and 14 bases separated the two germline ends. The CDR3 DNA sequence: TGCGCCAGCAGTGAATTCGACAGGAGGTACCAAGAGACCCAGTACTTC. It codes for CASSEFDRRYQETQYF.

This clone is a singleton in its sample. The V gene is TRBV5-4, the J gene TRBJ2-6, with D hard to call. Germline CDR1 is SGHNT and CDR2 is YYREEE (reference sequence). Trimming took off 2 bases at V and 1 base at J, with 4 bases between the two ends. This CDR3 spans 14 amino acids. The CDR3 here is CASSFVSGANVLTF. CDR3 bases: TGTGCCAGCAGCTTCGTATCTGGGGCCAACGTCCTGACTTTC.

This clone showed up just a few times. The rearrangement joins TRBV5-1 to TRBJ2-7; the match to TRBD1 covers 7 bases. The J segment lost 2 bases and the V segment lost 3 bases, leaving 2 bases of the junction unmatched. Germline V gene sequence: CDR1 SGHRS, CDR2 YFSETQ. This CDR3 is 13 amino acids long. CDR3 DNA sequence: TGCGCCAGCAGCTCGGGACAGCCCTACGAGCAGTACTTC. It encodes CASSSGQPYEQYF. The full variable domain, completed using reference TRBV5-1 and TRBJ2-7, is KAGVTQTPRYLIKTRGQQVTLSCSPISGHRSVSWYQQTPGQGLQFLFEYFSETQRNKGNFPGRFSGRQFSNSRSEMNVSTLELGDSALYLCASSSGQPYEQYFGPGTRLTVT.

CDR3 DNA: TGTGCCAGCTCACGAGGATGGGACGCTAGCACAGATACGCAGTATTTT. This encodes CASSRGWDASTDTQYF. This chain uses TRBV18 with TRBJ2-3; D could derive from TRBD1 or TRBD2 (5 bases each). Per the germline V gene, CDR1 is KGHSH and CDR2 is LQKENI. The CDR3 is 16 residues long. Trimming left V 4 bases short and J 0 bases short, with 14 bases between.

The chain carries TRBV11-2 and TRBJ2-3; TRBD2 matches 7 bases. Germline CDR1 is SGHAT and CDR2 is FQNNGV. The ends lost 7 bases at V and 2 bases at J; junction bases unmatched: 12. There are 16 residues in the CDR3. CDR3 region: CASTLTGGRSTDTQYF. The CDR3 DNA is TGTGCCAGCACCCTTACGGGGGGTCGGTCCACAGATACGCAGTATTTT.

V usage is TRBV14 and J usage is TRBJ2-2; 7 bases are a match to TRBD2. J lost 5 bases, V lost 8 bases, and 14 bases had no gene match. The CDR3 totals 16 residues. Looked up from germline, CDR1 is SGHDN and CDR2 is FVKESK. This CDR3 reads CASAPLGRGGTGELFF. The CDR3 nucleotides are TGTGCCAGCGCCCCCCTAGGGAGGGGAGGTACCGGGGAGCTGTTTTTT.

The chain joins TRBV15 to TRBJ2-6; 7 positions match TRBD1. With V trimmed by 7 bases and J by 2 bases, 11 bases remained unmatched. CDR3 length equals 17 residues. The germline V gene has CDR1 LNHNV and CDR2 YYDKDF (reference sequence). The DNA for the CDR3 is TGTGCCACCACCCGATGGACAGGCAGCCCTGGGGCCAACGTCCTGACTTTC. It translates to CATTRWTGSPGANVLTF.

CDR3 protein: CASSRQETNQPQHF. The CDR3 DNA follows: TGTGCCAGCAGCCGCCAGGAGACCAATCAGCCCCAGCATTTT. The V gene is TRBV6-6, the J gene TRBJ1-5, with D unclear. Trimming cost V 6 bases and J 3 bases, with 12 bases left between them. The CDR3 spans 14 residues. Germline V CDR1 and CDR2: MNHNY, SVGAGI (reference sequence).

The chain links TRBV6-6 to TRBJ2-3; possibly TRBD1 for D (6 bases). Germline V gene lookup returns CDR1 MNHNY and CDR2 SVGAGI (reference sequence). The CDR3 has 14 amino acids. V lost 6 bases and J lost 11, with 21 bases in between. The CDR3 DNA follows: TGTGCCAGCAGACCTCCTACAGGGTTACCGGAGCAGTATTTT. This sequence encodes CASRPPTGLPEQYF.

V is TRBV15 and J is TRBJ2-1; TRBD1 might be the D (6 bases). Germline lookup yields CDR1 LNHNV and CDR2 YYDKDF (reference sequence). The CDR3 has 13 residues. V dropped 7 bases and J dropped 4 bases, with 11 bases sitting between them. The CDR3 region has the DNA TGTGCCACCACCAACAGGGAATACAATGAGCAGTTCTTC. Its translation is CATTNREYNEQFF.

The chain's CDR3 is CASSYRTGRSSYEQYF. Written as DNA, the CDR3 is TGTGCCAGCAGTTACAGGACAGGCAGGAGCTCCTACGAGCAGTACTTC. The V and J genes are TRBV6-5 and TRBJ2-7; 7 bases are a match to TRBD1. The V gene's germline CDR1 is MNHEY and CDR2 SVGAGI. The CDR3 totals 16 residues. Trimming took 2 bases from V and 0 from J; bases not matched to a gene: 7.

The V gene is TRBV19, the J gene TRBJ2-7; either TRBD1 or TRBD2 may fit D (7 bases each). This CDR3 spans 14 amino acids. Germline values: CDR1 LNHDA, CDR2 SQIVND (reference sequence). V gave up 4 bases and J gave up 2 bases, with 12 bases separating them. CDR3 coding DNA: TGTGCCAGTAGTAGGCAGGGGGGGGCCTACGAGCAGTACTTC. Protein sequence: CASSRQGGAYEQYF.

J is TRBJ1-2 and V is TRBV4-1; possibly TRBD1 for D (5 bases). The CDR3 is made up of 15 amino acids. The germline CDR1 and CDR2 sequences are MGHRA and YSYEKL. V lost 1 base to trimming and J lost 1 base, with 10 bases between them. The CDR3 DNA reads as TGCGCCAGCAGCCAAGTGGGGGGACTTAACTATGGCTACACCTTC. This sequence encodes CASSQVGGLNYGYTF.

There are a few counts of this clone. V usage is TRBV30 and J usage is TRBJ1-5; possible D gene TRBD1, 5 bases. V lost 2 bases, J lost 9 bases, and 8 bases lay in between. Germline CDR1 reads GTSNPN; CDR2 reads SVGIG (reference sequence). This CDR3 is built from 11 residues. The CDR3 coding sequence is TGTGCCTGGAGTATTGGGGGGCCCCAGCATTTT. Its protein product is CAWSIGGPQHF.

Here the CDR3 reads CASSIGNRGRGFDTEAFF. DNA for the CDR3: TGTGCCAGTAGTATCGGGAATCGGGGCAGGGGGTTTGACACTGAAGCTTTCTTT. J is TRBJ1-1 and V is TRBV19; TRBD1 agrees at 7 bases. V gave up 3 bases and J gave up 3 bases; unmatched junction bases: 16. This CDR3 has 18 amino acids. Per germline, CDR1 LNHDA and CDR2 SQIVND (reference sequence).